This TCR beta chain was sequenced in a study of beta chain features in type 1 diabetes. Whole-study findings and limits: Moderately but significantly shorter TCRB CDR3s were found in Type 1 diabetes patients in all four CD4+ subsets. Patients with type 1 diabetes showed fewer VDJ junction insertions and more deletions.

Note on this clone: Its antigen is not identified.

A CD45RO/CCR7/CD25/CD127/CD95/CD27 panel sorted naive, central memory, regulatory and stem cell-like memory CD4+ cells. Over 95% purity was reached by all sorted populations. V was cut by 6 bases and J by 6 bases, with 9 bases left in between. Germline-derived CDR1 and CDR2 are LNHDA and SQIVND (reference sequence). There are 13 residues in the CDR3. Every bit of the isolated RNA underwent reverse transcription, so sequencing read expressed TCRB transcripts. Sequencing of stem cell-like memory T cell samples yielded approximately 1 million reads on average. The repertoire was sequenced with immunoSEQ multiplex PCR; TCRdb's copy has only in-frame clones and lacks some. The table has tens of thousands of clones, about 71% seen once; the top ten hold around 1.1%.

This chain uses TRBV19 with TRBJ1-6, with D possibly TRBD1 on 6 matching bases. The origin of this receptor is a woman in her thirties or forties with type 1 diabetes. The sequencing input was stem cell memory CD4+ T cells from blood. CDR3 DNA: TGTGCCAGTAGAAGGGACATTAATTCACCCCTCCACTTT. Translating gives CASRRDINSPLHF.